Listed below are T cell receptor beta chains from one sample, sequenced in a study of regulatory T cells in long-lasting Graves disease. Each CDR3 protein is one row after TCRdb ran MiXCR on the multiplex PCR reads. The repertoire includes about 210,000 distinct CDR3 sequences, less than 20% of them detected once, and roughly 10% sits in the top ten. The same sample was also studied in work on T cells in Graves' hyperthyroidism and ophthalmopathy.

The sequencing used peripheral blood mononuclear cells (PBMCs), collected at new diagnosis, from a patient treated with antithyroid drugs. These receptors originate from a woman in her 30s with Graves disease. The CDR3 runs from the conserved cysteine through the conserved F or W. D genes are given only for firm matches.

v_call: TRBV2
d_call: TRBD1
j_call: TRBJ1-1
cdr3_aa: CASRDATGSEAFF

v_call: TRBV11-3
d_call: TRBD1
j_call: TRBJ1-2
cdr3_aa: CASSLDTAGAGTDIYGYTF

v_call: TRBV10-1
d_call: NA
j_call: TRBJ1-1
cdr3_aa: CASSGMGGTEAFF

v_call: TRBV5-1
d_call: NA
j_call: TRBJ1-3
cdr3_aa: CASSLSRAAGNTIYF

v_call: TRBV6-5
d_call: NA
j_call: TRBJ1-1
cdr3_aa: CASSYGVTLGNTEAFF

v_call: TRBV6-1
d_call: TRBD1
j_call: TRBJ1-2
cdr3_aa: CASTTGDRGLVGYGYTF

v_call: TRBV9
d_call: NA
j_call: TRBJ2-1
cdr3_aa: CASSAPLGGENNEQFF

v_call: TRBV24-1
d_call: TRBD2
j_call: TRBJ2-3
cdr3_aa: CATHPGRNWGLAGSTDTQYF

v_call: TRBV28
d_call: NA
j_call: TRBJ1-1
cdr3_aa: CASSQQGSNTEAFF

v_call: TRBV11-2
d_call: NA
j_call: TRBJ2-1
cdr3_aa: CASSFSPGEQFF

v_call: TRBV18
d_call: NA
j_call: TRBJ1-1
cdr3_aa: CASSPRNTPNTEAFF

v_call: TRBV28
d_call: TRBD2
j_call: TRBJ2-3
cdr3_aa: CASSSRIAGDIDTQYF

v_call: TRBV12-3/TRBV12-4
d_call: NA
j_call: TRBJ1-5
cdr3_aa: CASSRDTGTQPQHF

v_call: TRBV28
d_call: NA
j_call: TRBJ1-2
cdr3_aa: CASSIPGALGYTF

v_call: TRBV5-1
d_call: NA
j_call: TRBJ1-1
cdr3_aa: CASSLQGVNTEAFF

v_call: TRBV6-1
d_call: TRBD2
j_call: TRBJ2-7
cdr3_aa: CASTRGGLADYEQYF

v_call: TRBV5-8
d_call: NA
j_call: TRBJ2-2
cdr3_aa: CASSLNRGRSGELFF

v_call: TRBV7-2
d_call: NA
j_call: TRBJ2-7
cdr3_aa: CASSLISGTFIYEQYF

v_call: TRBV7-3
d_call: NA
j_call: TRBJ1-2
cdr3_aa: CASSHGGDGYTF

v_call: TRBV12-3/TRBV12-4
d_call: NA
j_call: TRBJ2-4
cdr3_aa: CASSFAEGDIQYF

v_call: TRBV15
d_call: TRBD1
j_call: TRBJ2-1
cdr3_aa: CATSSWDRDYNEQFF

v_call: TRBV12-3/TRBV12-4
d_call: TRBD1
j_call: TRBJ1-4
cdr3_aa: CASRAGGGLGEKLFF

v_call: TRBV20-1
d_call: NA
j_call: TRBJ1-5
cdr3_aa: CSAWTGTWFEPQHF

v_call: TRBV19
d_call: NA
j_call: TRBJ1-6
cdr3_aa: CASSPTNSPLHF

v_call: TRBV6-1
d_call: TRBD1
j_call: TRBJ1-2
cdr3_aa: CASALSTGGAGGYTF

v_call: TRBV30
d_call: NA
j_call: TRBJ1-1
cdr3_aa: CAWSPPHAAFF

v_call: TRBV5-6
d_call: NA
j_call: TRBJ2-5
cdr3_aa: CASSLGTRETQYF

v_call: TRBV27
d_call: TRBD1
j_call: TRBJ2-3
cdr3_aa: CASSLRTGPTDTQYF

v_call: TRBV11-2
d_call: TRBD2
j_call: TRBJ2-1
cdr3_aa: CASSLDWGGGIYNEQFF

v_call: TRBV28
d_call: NA
j_call: TRBJ2-5
cdr3_aa: CASSTSRGRETQYF

v_call: TRBV12-3/TRBV12-4
d_call: NA
j_call: TRBJ1-5
cdr3_aa: CASQFGNQPQHF

v_call: TRBV28
d_call: NA
j_call: TRBJ2-2
cdr3_aa: CTSSFSGSGELFF

v_call: TRBV18
d_call: NA
j_call: TRBJ2-7
cdr3_aa: CASSPDSISYEQYF

v_call: TRBV9
d_call: NA
j_call: TRBJ1-2
cdr3_aa: CASKDTGNYGYTF

v_call: TRBV28
d_call: NA
j_call: TRBJ2-5
cdr3_aa: CASNEGLTAQYF

v_call: TRBV20-1
d_call: NA
j_call: TRBJ1-2
cdr3_aa: CSAERGLGPGISHGYTF

v_call: TRBV28
d_call: NA
j_call: TRBJ1-5
cdr3_aa: CASSHQRQPQHF

v_call: TRBV13
d_call: TRBD1
j_call: TRBJ2-3
cdr3_aa: CASSLETGTTDTQYF

v_call: TRBV30
d_call: NA
j_call: TRBJ1-3
cdr3_aa: CAWSRDSGSGNTIYF

v_call: TRBV13
d_call: TRBD1
j_call: TRBJ2-7
cdr3_aa: CASSLWGQSSYEQYF

v_call: TRBV28
d_call: TRBD1
j_call: TRBJ2-7
cdr3_aa: CASSEQGASYEQYF

v_call: TRBV12-3/TRBV12-4
d_call: NA
j_call: TRBJ1-4
cdr3_aa: CASSLSGAGKKLFF

v_call: TRBV11-2
d_call: NA
j_call: NA
cdr3_aa: CASSVLKGETQYF

v_call: TRBV27
d_call: NA
j_call: TRBJ2-4
cdr3_aa: CASMGPLAKNIQYF

v_call: TRBV15
d_call: TRBD2
j_call: TRBJ2-2
cdr3_aa: CATSRRSPGGPGELFF

v_call: TRBV11-2
d_call: TRBD2
j_call: TRBJ2-7
cdr3_aa: CASSLSGRPSINF

v_call: TRBV7-9
d_call: NA
j_call: TRBJ1-2
cdr3_aa: CATASSDTRYGYTF

v_call: TRBV2
d_call: NA
j_call: TRBJ1-2
cdr3_aa: CASSETDPPRNYGYTF

v_call: TRBV12-3/TRBV12-4
d_call: TRBD1
j_call: TRBJ1-4
cdr3_aa: CASSLDYRGLFF